Each of the 4 T cell receptor beta chains below was sequenced from the same sample in a study of T cell responses to AZD1222 COVID-19 vaccine. Method: immunoSEQ multiplex PCR; TCRdb's copy keeps in-frame clones and lacks some. The table lists 70,000 to 90,000 clones, around four fifths of them singletons. The sample consisted of peripheral blood, taken on day 0 of AZD1222 vaccination. Source of these receptors: an adult in good health.

The V and J genes are TRBV4-1 and TRBJ2-1, with 10 bases aligning to TRBD2. After removal of 2 bases from V and 8 bases from J, the junction contained 9 bases not matched to a gene. CDR1 MGHRA and CDR2 YSYEKL come from the germline V gene. The CDR3 has 16 amino acids. The CDR3 sequence: CASSQRLAGGDHEQFF. CDR3 coding DNA: TGCGCCAGCAGCCAAAGACTAGCGGGCGGGGATCATGAGCAGTTCTTC.

This clone was observed a handful of times. The rearrangement links TRBV3-1 (or the pseudogene TRBV3-2) to TRBJ2-2; D is unclear. The CDR3 loop spans 14 amino acids. The germline V and J ends were trimmed by 5 bases and 8 bases, with 15 bases remaining between them. Germline V gene lookup returns CDR1 LGHDT and CDR2 YNNKEL (reference sequence). CDR3 sequence (DNA): TGTGCCAGCAGCTTTTTCTTACGCATGGGGGAGCTGTTTTTT. Protein: CASSFFLRMGELFF.

The chain combines TRBV9 with TRBJ1-1, with TRBD1 matching over 9 bases. From germline, CDR1 is SGDLS and CDR2 YYNGEE. Losses at the gene ends were 2 bases for V and 4 bases for J; bases not matched to a gene: 12. CDR3 length equals 17 residues. The CDR3 DNA reads as TGTGCCAGCAGCGTTTCCCCGGGACAGGGTTCCGGCACTGAAGCTTTCTTT. Its protein product is CASSVSPGQGSGTEAFF.

A single count supports this clone. This chain joins TRBV5-6 and TRBJ1-6; D not resolved. The CDR3 contains 18 residues. Germline assignment: CDR1 SGHDT and CDR2 YYEEEE. Between the trimmed V and J ends, which lost 6 bases and 0 bases, there was a span of 19 bases. This CDR3 reads CASTYLRGLSSYNSPLHF. In nucleotides, the CDR3 is TGTGCCAGCACCTACCTGCGAGGGCTCAGCTCCTATAATTCACCCCTCCACTTT.